Following are 14 T cell receptor beta chains from one sample sequenced in a study of T cells in Graves' hyperthyroidism and ophthalmopathy. RNA transcripts served as the template for amplifying TCR beta CDR3 regions. In the first-round RT-PCR of the TCR CDR3, the HTBI primer set was used. Each CDR3 protein is one row after TCRdb ran MiXCR on the multiplex PCR reads. The sample lists roughly 580,000 distinct CDR3 sequences, 46% occurring once. Source material: peripheral blood or thyroid tissue (not recorded which). The receptors here all came from a woman under 30 with Graves' hyperthyroidism.

The rearrangement uses TRBV19 and TRBJ2-7; 13 nucleotides agree with TRBD2. The CDR3 sequence is 14 residues long. Trimming took 6 bases from V and 6 from J; bases not matched to a gene: 5. From germline, CDR1 is LNHDA and CDR2 SQIVND (reference sequence). This CDR3 is CASRGLAGESEQYF. CDR3 bases: TGTGCCAGTAGAGGACTAGCGGGAGAATCCGAGCAGTACTTC.

V gene TRBV7-9 combines with J gene TRBJ2-2; 12 bases are a match to TRBD2. Germline values: CDR1 SEHNR, CDR2 FQNEAQ (reference sequence). The trim removed 5 bases at V and 6 bases at J, leaving 4 bases unmatched. The CDR3 is 15 amino acids. CDR3 in amino acids: CASSTGLAGSGELFF. The CDR3 coding sequence is TGTGCCAGCAGCACTGGACTAGCGGGGTCCGGGGAGCTGTTTTTT.

This clonotype has ten or more counts. The rearrangement joins TRBV29-1 to TRBJ2-7; 7 nucleotides agree with TRBD1. Per germline, CDR1 SQVTM and CDR2 ANQGSEA. The CDR3 length is 12 residues. With 6 bases clipped from V and 3 bases from J, the junction kept 5 bases outside the gene matches. This chain's CDR3 is CSVRQGNYEQYF. The CDR3 region has the DNA TGCAGCGTCAGACAGGGAAACTACGAGCAGTACTTC.

V is TRBV7-9 and J is TRBJ1-5; TRBD1 matches at 10 bases. CDR3 length equals 16 residues. Germline V CDR1 and CDR2: SEHNR, FQNEAQ (reference sequence). After removal of 5 bases from V and 3 bases from J, the junction contained 7 bases not matched to a gene. The CDR3 DNA follows: TGTGCCAGCAGCCCGATCGGGACAGGGGACAATCAGCCCCAGCATTTT. Protein: CASSPIGTGDNQPQHF.

This clonotype has just a few counts. The V call is TRBV20-1, the J call TRBJ1-4; the D is unclear. This CDR3 region has 11 residues. Trimming shortened V by 3 bases and J by 5 bases, and 4 bases separated the two germline ends. CDR1 is DFQATT and CDR2 is SNEGSKA in the germline V gene (reference sequence). Here the CDR3 reads CSASNNEKLFF. DNA of the CDR3: TGCAGTGCTAGTAACAATGAAAAACTGTTTTTT.

This clonotype was counted between two and nine times. The V call is TRBV5-1, the J call TRBJ1-1, with 7 bases lining up with TRBD1. Germline V gene sequence: CDR1 SGHRS, CDR2 YFSETQ. The CDR3 spans 15 residues. The V and J ends lost 3 bases and 2 bases, in that order; junction bases with no gene match: 7. The CDR3 DNA sequence: TGCGCCAGCAGCTCGCCGGGACAGATTAACACTGAAGCTTTCTTT. The encoded protein is CASSSPGQINTEAFF. The variable domain in full, with the rest retrieved from reference TRBV5-1 and TRBJ1-1, is KAGVTQTPRYLIKTRGQQVTLSCSPISGHRSVSWYQQTPGQGLQFLFEYFSETQRNKGNFPGRFSGRQFSNSRSEMNVSTLELGDSALYLCASSSPGQINTEAFFGQGTRLTVV.

This clonotype came up many times. V usage is TRBV11-3 and J usage is TRBJ2-5; D uncertain. The germline V and J ends were trimmed by 1 base and 5 bases, with 8 bases remaining between them. CDR3 size: 13 residues. The germline V gene has CDR1 SGHNT and CDR2 YENEEA. Here the CDR3 DNA reads TGTGCCAGCAGCTTAGGGCAATTGGAGACCCAGTACTTC. Translated: CASSLGQLETQYF.

The J gene is TRBJ1-3, the V gene TRBV9; 8 bases fit TRBD1. The CDR3 contains 16 residues. In germline, CDR1 is SGDLS, CDR2 YYNGEE. Unmatched junction bases numbered 5, after V lost 3 bases and J lost 0 bases. The CDR3 region is CASSARGQGSGNTIYF. Written as DNA, the CDR3 is TGTGCCAGCAGCGCCCGAGGACAGGGCTCTGGAAACACCATATATTTT.

The table lists this clonotype with a few counts. The rearrangement links TRBV15 to TRBJ2-7, with 9 bases that match TRBD2. The V and J ends lost 3 bases and 1 base, in that order; junction bases with no gene match: 7. CDR3 length equals 16 residues. Germline V gene data show CDR1 as LNHNV and CDR2 as YYDKDF (reference sequence). DNA of the CDR3: TGTGCCACCAGCAGGTCCTGGGCGGGAGGGTCCTACGAGCAGTACTTC. This encodes CATSRSWAGGSYEQYF.

This clonotype showed up many times. The chain has TRBV2 and TRBJ1-2, with TRBD1 matching over 10 bases. The trim removed 9 bases at V and 1 base at J, leaving 5 bases unmatched. CDR3 length: 14 residues. Germline values: CDR1 SNHLY, CDR2 FYNNEI. The CDR3 coding sequence is TGTGCCAGTTTGGGACAGGGGAATAACTATGGCTACACCTTC. This encodes CASLGQGNNYGYTF.

The rearrangement joins TRBV7-9 to TRBJ1-3; D not certain. CDR1 is SEHNR and CDR2 is FQNEAQ in the germline V gene (reference sequence). The CDR3 runs 17 residues. Trimming cost V 4 bases and J 2 bases, with 18 bases left between them. CDR3 bases: TGTGCCAGCAGCTCGACTTTGGGAGGGAATGCTGGAAACACCATATATTTT. Amino acids: CASSSTLGGNAGNTIYF.

This clonotype came up many times. This chain joins TRBV15 and TRBJ2-7; the D gene could be TRBD1 or TRBD2 (5 bases each). V gave up 0 bases and J gave up 4 bases, with 10 bases separating them. Germline V gene lookup returns CDR1 LNHNV and CDR2 YYDKDF (reference sequence). This CDR3 is 14 amino acids long. CDR3 loop: CATSREGVGYEQYF. CDR3 in DNA: TGTGCCACCAGCAGAGAGGGGGTTGGATACGAGCAGTACTTC. The full variable domain, its missing parts supplied by reference TRBV15 and TRBJ2-7, is DAMVIQNPRYQVTQFGKPVTLSCSQTLNHNVMYWYQQKSSQAPKLLFHYYDKDFNNEADTPDNFQSRRPNTSFCFLDIRSPGLGDTAMYLCATSREGVGYEQYFGPGTRLTVT.

The chain couples TRBV7-2 to TRBJ2-7, with D possibly being TRBD2 (5 bases). V shed 6 bases and J shed 0 bases, with 12 bases lying between them. Germline lookup yields CDR1 SGHTA and CDR2 FQGNSA. The length of the CDR3 is 14 residues. The CDR3 loop reads CASSAGLTSYEQYF. In DNA form, the CDR3 reads TGTGCCAGCAGTGCGGGCCTAACCTCCTACGAGCAGTACTTC.

CDR3 residues: CASSLGQGVTYEQYF. The CDR3 DNA sequence: TGTGCCAGCAGCTTAGGGCAGGGTGTTACCTACGAGCAGTACTTC. The chain combines TRBV7-9 with TRBJ2-7, with TRBD1 as a possible D gene (5 bases). Per the germline V gene, CDR1 is SEHNR and CDR2 is FQNEAQ (reference sequence). The CDR3 sequence is 15 residues long. Between the trimmed V and J ends, which lost 1 base and 2 bases, there was a span of 12 bases.